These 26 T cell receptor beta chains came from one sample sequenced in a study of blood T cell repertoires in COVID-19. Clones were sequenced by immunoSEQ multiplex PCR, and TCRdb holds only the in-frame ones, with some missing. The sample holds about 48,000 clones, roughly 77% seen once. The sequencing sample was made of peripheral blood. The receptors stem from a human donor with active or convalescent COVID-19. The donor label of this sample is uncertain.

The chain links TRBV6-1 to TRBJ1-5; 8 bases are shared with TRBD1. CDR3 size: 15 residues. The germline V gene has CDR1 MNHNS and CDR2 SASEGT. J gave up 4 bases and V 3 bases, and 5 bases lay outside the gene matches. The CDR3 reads CASSDGQGGNQPQHF. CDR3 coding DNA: TGTGCCAGCAGTGATGGACAGGGTGGGAATCAGCCCCAGCATTTT.

In nucleotides, the CDR3 is TGTGCCAGCAGTGAAGACAGGGGAAACACCATATATTTT. This translates into CASSEDRGNTIYF. The chain uses TRBV6-1 and TRBJ1-3; D might be TRBD1 (5 bases). Deletions cut 1 base from V and 4 bases from J, with 5 bases between. This CDR3 has 13 residues. Germline V gene data show CDR1 as MNHNS and CDR2 as SASEGT.

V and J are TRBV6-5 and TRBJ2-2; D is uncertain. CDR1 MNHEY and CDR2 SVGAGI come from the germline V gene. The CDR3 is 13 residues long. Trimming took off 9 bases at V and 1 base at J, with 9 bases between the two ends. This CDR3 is CASPTLNTGELFF. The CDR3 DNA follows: TGTGCCAGTCCTACGCTGAACACCGGGGAGCTGTTTTTT.

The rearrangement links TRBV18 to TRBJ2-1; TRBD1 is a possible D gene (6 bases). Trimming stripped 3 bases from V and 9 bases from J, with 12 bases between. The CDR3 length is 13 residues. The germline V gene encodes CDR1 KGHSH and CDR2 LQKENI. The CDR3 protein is CASSPLGGLEQFF. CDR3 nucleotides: TGTGCCAGCTCACCCCTAGGGGGTCTTGAGCAGTTCTTC. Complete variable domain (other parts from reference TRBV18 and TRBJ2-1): NAGVMQNPRHLVRRRGQEARLRCSPMKGHSHVYWYRQLPEEGLKFMVYLQKENIIDESGMPKERFSAEFPKEGPSILRIQQVVRGDSAAYFCASSPLGGLEQFFGPGTRLTVL.

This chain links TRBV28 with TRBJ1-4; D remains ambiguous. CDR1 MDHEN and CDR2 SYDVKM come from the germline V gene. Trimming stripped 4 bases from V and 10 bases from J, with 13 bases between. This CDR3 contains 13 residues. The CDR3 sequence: CASSWEGGGKLFF. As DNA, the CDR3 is TGTGCCAGCAGTTGGGAGGGCGGCGGAAAACTGTTTTTT.

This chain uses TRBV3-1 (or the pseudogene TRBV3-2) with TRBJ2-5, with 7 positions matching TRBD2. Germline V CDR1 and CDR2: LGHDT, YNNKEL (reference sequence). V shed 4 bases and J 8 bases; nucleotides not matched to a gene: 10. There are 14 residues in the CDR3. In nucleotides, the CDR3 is TGTGCCAGCAGCCCGGGGACTACTCAGGGTACCCAGTACTTC. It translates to CASSPGTTQGTQYF.

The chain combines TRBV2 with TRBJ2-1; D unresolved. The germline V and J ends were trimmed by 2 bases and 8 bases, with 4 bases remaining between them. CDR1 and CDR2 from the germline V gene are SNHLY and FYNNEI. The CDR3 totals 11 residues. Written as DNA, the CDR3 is TGTGCCAGCAGTGAACACTATGAGCAGTTCTTC. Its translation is CASSEHYEQFF.

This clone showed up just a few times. This CDR3 reads CASRDRDYTEAFF. CDR3 sequence (DNA): TGTGCCAGCAGGGACCGGGACTACACTGAAGCTTTCTTT. The J gene is TRBJ1-1, the V gene TRBV7-2, with a tentative D call TRBD1 (5 bases). Trimming took off 6 bases at V and 3 bases at J, with 11 bases between the two ends. The germline gives CDR1 SGHTA, CDR2 FQGNSA. The CDR3 contains 13 residues.

DNA of the CDR3: TGCGCCAGCACCCCTGCTAGCGGGGCGCCAGATACGCAGTATTTT. Translated, it gives CASTPASGAPDTQYF. The chain employs TRBV5-1 and TRBJ2-3, with TRBD2 matching 9 bases. Trimming cost V 6 bases and J 4 bases; bases outside gene matches: 9. The CDR3 consists of 15 residues. Germline loops: CDR1 SGHRS, CDR2 YFSETQ.

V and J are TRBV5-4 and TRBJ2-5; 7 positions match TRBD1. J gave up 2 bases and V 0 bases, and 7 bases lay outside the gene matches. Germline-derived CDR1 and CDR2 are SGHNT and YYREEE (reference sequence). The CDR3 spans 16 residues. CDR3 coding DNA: TGTGCCAGCAGCTTGGGGCAGGGGGTGGGTCAAGAGACCCAGTACTTC. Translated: CASSLGQGVGQETQYF. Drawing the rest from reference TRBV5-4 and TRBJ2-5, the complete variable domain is ETGVTQSPTHLIKTRGQQVTLRCSSQSGHNTVSWYQQALGQGPQFIFQYYREEENGRGNFPPRFSGLQFPNYSSELNVNALELDDSALYLCASSLGQGVGQETQYFGPGTRLLVL.

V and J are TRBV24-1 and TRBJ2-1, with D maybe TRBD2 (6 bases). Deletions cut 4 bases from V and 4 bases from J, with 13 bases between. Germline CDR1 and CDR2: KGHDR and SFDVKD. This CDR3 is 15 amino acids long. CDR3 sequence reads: CATSETASVYNEQFF. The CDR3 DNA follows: TGTGCCACCAGTGAGACGGCTAGCGTATACAATGAGCAGTTCTTC.

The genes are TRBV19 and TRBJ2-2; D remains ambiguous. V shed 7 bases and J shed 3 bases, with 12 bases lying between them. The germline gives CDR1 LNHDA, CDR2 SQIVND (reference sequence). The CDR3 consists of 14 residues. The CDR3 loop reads CASKMRRDTGELFF. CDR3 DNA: TGTGCCAGTAAAATGAGGAGAGACACCGGGGAGCTGTTTTTT.

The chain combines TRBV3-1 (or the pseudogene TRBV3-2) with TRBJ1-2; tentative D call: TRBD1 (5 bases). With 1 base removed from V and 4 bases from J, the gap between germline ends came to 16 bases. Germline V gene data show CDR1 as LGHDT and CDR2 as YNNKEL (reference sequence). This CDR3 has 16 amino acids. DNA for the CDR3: TGTGCCAGCAGCCAAGTTGAGGCAGGGTCAGGCTATGGCTACACCTTC. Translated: CASSQVEAGSGYGYTF.

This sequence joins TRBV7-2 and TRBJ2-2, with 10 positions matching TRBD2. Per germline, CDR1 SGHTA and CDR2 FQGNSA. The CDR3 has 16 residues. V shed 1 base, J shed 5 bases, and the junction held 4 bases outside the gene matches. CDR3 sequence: CASSLGLAGATGELFF. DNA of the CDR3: TGTGCCAGCAGCTTAGGGCTAGCGGGAGCAACCGGGGAGCTGTTTTTT. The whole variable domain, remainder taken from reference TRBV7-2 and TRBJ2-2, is GAGVSQSPSNKVTEKGKDVELRCDPISGHTALYWYRQSLGQGLEFLIYFQGNSAPDKSGLPSDRFSAERTGGSVSTLTIQRTQQEDSAVYLCASSLGLAGATGELFFGEGSRLTVL.

The CDR3 coding sequence is TGTGCCAGCAGCGCGGGTGGGGCTATGAAGCAGTACTTC. Translated, it gives CASSAGGAMKQYF. The chain has TRBV9 and TRBJ2-7, with D possibly being TRBD1 (5 bases). Germline V gene data show CDR1 as SGDLS and CDR2 as YYNGEE. The CDR3 spans 13 residues. V dropped 3 bases and J dropped 8 bases, with 15 bases sitting between them.

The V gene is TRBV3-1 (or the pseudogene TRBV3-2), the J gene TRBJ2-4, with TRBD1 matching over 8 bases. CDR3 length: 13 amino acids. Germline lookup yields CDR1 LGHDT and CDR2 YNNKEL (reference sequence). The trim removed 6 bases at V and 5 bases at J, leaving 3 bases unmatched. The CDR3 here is CASSQQGENIQYF. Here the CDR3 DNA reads TGTGCCAGCAGTCAACAGGGGGAAAACATTCAGTACTTC.

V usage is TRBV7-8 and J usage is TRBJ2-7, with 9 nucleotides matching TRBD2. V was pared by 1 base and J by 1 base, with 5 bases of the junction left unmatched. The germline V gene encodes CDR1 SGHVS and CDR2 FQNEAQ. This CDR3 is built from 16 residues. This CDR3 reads CASSLVLAGESYEQYF. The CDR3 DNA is TGTGCCAGCAGCTTAGTGTTAGCGGGAGAGTCCTACGAGCAGTACTTC.

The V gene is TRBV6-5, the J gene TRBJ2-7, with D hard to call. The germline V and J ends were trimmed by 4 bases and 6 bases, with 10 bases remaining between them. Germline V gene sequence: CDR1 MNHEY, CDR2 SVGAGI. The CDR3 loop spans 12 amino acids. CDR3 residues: CASSFAVGEQYF. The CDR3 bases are TGTGCCAGCAGTTTTGCCGTCGGCGAGCAGTACTTC.

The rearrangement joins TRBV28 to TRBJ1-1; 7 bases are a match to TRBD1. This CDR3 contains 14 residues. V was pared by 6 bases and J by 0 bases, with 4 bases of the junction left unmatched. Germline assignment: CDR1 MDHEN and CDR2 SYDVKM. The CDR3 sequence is CASRSGTVNTEAFF. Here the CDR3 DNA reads TGTGCCAGCAGATCCGGGACAGTGAACACTGAAGCTTTCTTT.

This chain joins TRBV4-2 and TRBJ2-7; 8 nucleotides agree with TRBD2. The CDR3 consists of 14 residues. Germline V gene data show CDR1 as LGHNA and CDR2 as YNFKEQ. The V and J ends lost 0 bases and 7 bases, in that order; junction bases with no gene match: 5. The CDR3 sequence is CASSQEASGREQYF. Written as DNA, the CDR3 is TGTGCCAGCAGCCAAGAAGCTAGCGGGCGAGAGCAGTACTTC.

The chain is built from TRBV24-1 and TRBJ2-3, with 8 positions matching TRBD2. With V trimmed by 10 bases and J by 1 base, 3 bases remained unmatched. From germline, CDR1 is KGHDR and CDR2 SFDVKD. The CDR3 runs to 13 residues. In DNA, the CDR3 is TGTGCCACGGGACTAGACGGCACAGATACGCAGTATTTT. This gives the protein CATGLDGTDTQYF.

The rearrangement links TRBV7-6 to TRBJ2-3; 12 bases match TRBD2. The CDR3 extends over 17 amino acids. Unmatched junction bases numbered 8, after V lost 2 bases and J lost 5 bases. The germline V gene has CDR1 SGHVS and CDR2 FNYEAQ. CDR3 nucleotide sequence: TGTGCCAGCAGCTTAAGTTCGACTAGCGGGAGTAGAGATACGCAGTATTTT. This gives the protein CASSLSSTSGSRDTQYF.

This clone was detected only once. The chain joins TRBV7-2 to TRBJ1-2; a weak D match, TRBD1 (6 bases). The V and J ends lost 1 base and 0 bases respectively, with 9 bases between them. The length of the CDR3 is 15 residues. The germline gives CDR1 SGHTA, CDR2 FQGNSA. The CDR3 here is CASSLGQATNYGYTF. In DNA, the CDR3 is TGTGCCAGCAGCTTAGGACAGGCGACTAACTATGGCTACACCTTC.

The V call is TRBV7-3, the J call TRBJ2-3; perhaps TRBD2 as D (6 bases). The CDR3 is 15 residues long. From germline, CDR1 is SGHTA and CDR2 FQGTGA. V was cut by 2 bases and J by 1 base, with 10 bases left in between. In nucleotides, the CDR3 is TGTGCCAGCAGCTTAGCACCGGGAGGCACAGATACGCAGTATTTT. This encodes CASSLAPGGTDTQYF.

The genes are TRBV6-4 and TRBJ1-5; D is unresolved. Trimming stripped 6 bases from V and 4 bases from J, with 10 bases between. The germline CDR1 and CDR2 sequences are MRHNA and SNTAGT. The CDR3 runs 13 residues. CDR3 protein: CASSSEENQPQHF. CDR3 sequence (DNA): TGTGCCAGCAGCAGTGAAGAAAATCAGCCCCAGCATTTT.

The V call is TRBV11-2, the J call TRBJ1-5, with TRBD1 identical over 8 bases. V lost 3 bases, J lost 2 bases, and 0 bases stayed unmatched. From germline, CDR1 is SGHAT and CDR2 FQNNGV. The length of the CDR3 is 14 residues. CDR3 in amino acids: CASSLGQGNQPQHF. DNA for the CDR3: TGTGCCAGCAGCTTGGGACAGGGCAATCAGCCCCAGCATTTT.